Below are 25 T cell receptor beta chains sequenced from a single sample in a study of CD8 T cells in ankylosing spondylitis. Each CDR3 protein gets one entry after TCRdb re-called the 5' RACE reads with MiXCR. The sample lists approximately 150,000 distinct CDR3 sequences, roughly 30% seen once, with over 5.5% in the top ten. Sequences were obtained from synovial fluid, either unsorted or a sorted T cell fraction (not recorded which). The receptors derive from a male donor with ankylosing spondylitis.

This chain joins TRBV6-1 and TRBJ1-1, with 8 positions matching TRBD1. CDR1 is MNHNS and CDR2 is SASEGT in the germline V gene. This CDR3 is built from 15 residues. Unmatched junction bases numbered 9, after V lost 5 bases and J lost 4 bases. Here the CDR3 reads CASSPRTGGGTEAFF. The CDR3 coding sequence is TGTGCCAGCAGTCCCCGCACAGGGGGAGGCACTGAAGCTTTCTTT.

This clonotype was counted ten times or more. The rearrangement links TRBV29-1 to TRBJ1-5, with 8 bases matching TRBD1. The J segment lost 7 bases and the V segment lost 4 bases, leaving 12 bases of the junction unmatched. Germline lookup yields CDR1 SQVTM and CDR2 ANQGSEA. The CDR3 consists of 15 residues. Here the CDR3 DNA reads TGCAGCGTTGTCCTCTCAGGGGGCATCGGGCAGCCCCAGCATTTT. Translating it yields CSVVLSGGIGQPQHF.

The chain recombines TRBV18 with TRBJ2-1; D may be TRBD1 (6 bases). Germline lookup yields CDR1 KGHSH and CDR2 LQKENI. Trimming shortened V by 4 bases and J by 7 bases, and 23 bases separated the two germline ends. The CDR3 extends over 17 amino acids. Here the CDR3 reads CASSRRHRDGFGNEQFF. The CDR3, as DNA: TGTGCCAGCTCACGCCGTCACAGGGATGGCTTCGGAAATGAGCAGTTCTTC.

The chain links TRBV27 to TRBJ2-1; D tentatively reads TRBD1 or TRBD2 (5 bases each). The CDR3 length is 16 residues. Trimming pared 8 bases from V and 0 bases from J, leaving 17 bases between. The V gene's germline CDR1 is MNHEY and CDR2 SMNVEV (reference sequence). CDR3 region: CASRFGTESSYNEQFF. The CDR3, as DNA: TGTGCCAGCCGATTTGGGACGGAGAGCTCCTACAATGAGCAGTTCTTC.

The chain is built from TRBV29-1 and TRBJ2-7, with 7 positions matching TRBD2. J lost 3 bases, V lost 3 bases, and 2 bases had no gene match. Germline V gives CDR1 SQVTM, CDR2 ANQGSEA. The CDR3 totals 12 residues. CDR3 loop: CSVEGDYYEQYF. The DNA for the CDR3 is TGCAGCGTTGAGGGGGACTACTACGAGCAGTACTTC.

The chain couples TRBV18 to TRBJ1-6; maybe TRBD1 (5 bases). The CDR3 has 19 amino acids. Germline CDR1 and CDR2: KGHSH and LQKENI. Trimming stripped 3 bases from V and 0 bases from J, with 18 bases between. CDR3 in amino acids: CASSPRGAAQSSYNSPLHF. In DNA, the CDR3 is TGTGCCAGCTCACCTCGAGGGGCGGCTCAAAGCTCCTATAATTCACCCCTCCACTTT. The entire variable domain, with the rest obtained from reference TRBV18 and TRBJ1-6, is as follows: NAGVMQNPRHLVRRRGQEARLRCSPMKGHSHVYWYRQLPEEGLKFMVYLQKENIIDESGMPKERFSAEFPKEGPSILRIQQVVRGDSAAYFCASSPRGAAQSSYNSPLHFGNGTRLTVT.

This clonotype was seen a few times. This chain connects TRBV6-5 to TRBJ1-2, with TRBD1 as a possible D gene (6 bases). Germline CDR1 and CDR2: MNHEY and SVGAGI. The CDR3 totals 16 residues. Trimming pared 1 base from V and 3 bases from J, leaving 15 bases between. As DNA, the CDR3 is TGTGCCAGCAGTTACTTAGGGGGGCTAGGCGACTATGGCTACACCTTC. Protein sequence: CASSYLGGLGDYGYTF.

This clonotype was found many times. The chain uses TRBV5-1 and TRBJ1-1, with TRBD1 as a possible D gene (5 bases). Germline CDR1 reads SGHRS; CDR2 reads YFSETQ. This CDR3 region has 15 residues. V was shortened by 6 bases and J by 6 bases, with 21 bases between the two germline ends. CDR3 sequence: CASKGRAGQIAEAFF. CDR3 DNA sequence: TGCGCCAGCAAAGGGCGGGCAGGGCAAATTGCTGAAGCTTTCTTT.

This clonotype has only a few counts. The rearrangement uses TRBV7-2 and TRBJ1-2, with a tentative D call TRBD1 (6 bases). The CDR3 contains 13 residues. The V and J ends lost 5 bases and 5 bases respectively, with 12 bases between them. Germline V lookup: CDR1 SGHTA, CDR2 FQGNSA. CDR3 coding DNA: TGTGCCAGCAGCCCCGGACAGCCATATGGCTACACCTTC. This encodes CASSPGQPYGYTF.

This clonotype has at least ten counts. The rearrangement uses TRBV29-1 and TRBJ2-2; D not certain. The length of the CDR3 is 15 residues. V was trimmed by 5 bases and J by 0 bases, leaving 13 bases between them. The germline CDR1 and CDR2 sequences are SQVTM and ANQGSEA. CDR3: CSVSRQLSNTGELFF. CDR3 sequence (DNA): TGCAGCGTTTCGAGGCAACTTTCGAACACCGGGGAGCTGTTTTTT.

The chain joins TRBV20-1 to TRBJ2-3; D gene uncertain. Trimming took off 5 bases at V and 3 bases at J, with 9 bases between the two ends. The CDR3 spans 12 residues. Germline values: CDR1 DFQATT, CDR2 SNEGSKA (reference sequence). The CDR3, as DNA: TGCAGTGCTGCCCCCCCAACAGATACGCAGTATTTT. It yields the protein CSAAPPTDTQYF.

This clonotype came up many times. The rearrangement joins TRBV4-1 to TRBJ1-2; D remains unclear. Germline V gives CDR1 MGHRA, CDR2 YSYEKL. The CDR3 loop spans 15 amino acids. With 0 bases removed from V and 4 bases from J, the gap between germline ends came to 12 bases. The CDR3 nucleotides are TGCGCCAGCAGCCAAGATCGGCAGATATCCTATGGCTACACCTTC. Protein sequence: CASSQDRQISYGYTF.

This clonotype was recorded many times. The chain is built from TRBV25-1 and TRBJ2-7; D gene ambiguous. The length of the CDR3 is 11 residues. From germline, CDR1 is MGHDK and CDR2 SYGVNS. V was trimmed by 6 bases and J by 7 bases, leaving 10 bases between them. The CDR3 region is CASSGPREQYF. The DNA of the CDR3 is TGTGCCAGCAGCGGACCCAGGGAGCAGTACTTC.

This clonotype was observed many times. CDR3 coding DNA: TGCGCCAGCAGCCAAGAGTTCGGGGGTGAGGGACGTAGGCAACTTAACTATGGCTACACCTTC. Protein: CASSQEFGGEGRRQLNYGYTF. This rearrangement joins TRBV4-1 to TRBJ1-2; possible D gene TRBD1, 5 bases. The CDR3 has 21 residues. Trimming removed 0 bases at V and 1 base at J, with 27 bases between. CDR1 and CDR2 from the germline V gene are MGHRA and YSYEKL.

With respect to this clonotype: Its ends do not fully match the called genes, so a read error is possible. The gene calls are TRBV20-1 and TRBJ2-2; a possible D gene is TRBD2 (5 bases). The CDR3 covers 17 residues. CDR1 is DFQATT and CDR2 is SNEGSKA in the germline V gene (reference sequence). CDR3 sequence (DNA): TGCTGTGCTAGATCGAGGGCGGAACCTCCGAACACCGTGGAGCTGTTTTTT. Amino acids: CCARSRAEPPNTVELFF.

This chain links TRBV4-1 with TRBJ2-7; tentatively, D is TRBD1 or TRBD2 (6 bases each). V lost 4 bases to trimming and J lost 3 bases, with 16 bases between them. CDR3 size: 15 residues. CDR1 is MGHRA, CDR2 YSYEKL, per germline. In nucleotides, the CDR3 is TGCGCCAGCAGCCCGGGGGACACAAGACTCTACGAGCAGTACTTC. It yields the protein CASSPGDTRLYEQYF.

The chain recombines TRBV6-4 with TRBJ2-1; no clear D. Trimming pared 2 bases from V and 9 bases from J, leaving 17 bases between. The CDR3 has 15 residues. Germline V gene sequence: CDR1 MRHNA, CDR2 SNTAGT. The CDR3 loop reads CASSDAGSSKAEQFF. CDR3 bases: TGTGCCAGCAGTGACGCAGGTTCGAGCAAAGCTGAGCAGTTCTTC.

As to this clonotype: Here the CDR3 omits its conserved ending phenylalanine or tryptophan, so a read error is the likely source. The rearrangement links TRBV5-4 to TRBJ2-1, with D unresolved. The CDR3 contains 15 residues. Germline-derived CDR1 and CDR2 are SGHNT and YYREEE (reference sequence). With 1 base removed from V and 0 bases from J, the gap between germline ends came to 8 bases. The CDR3 loop is CASSLPSTSYNEQFI. The DNA for the CDR3 is TGTGCCAGCAGCTTGCCATCTACCTCCTACAATGAGCAGTTCATC.

This clonotype has only a few counts. CDR3 protein: CASSGPGQGYEQYF. In DNA form, the CDR3 reads TGTGCCAGCAGCGGTCCGGGACAGGGCTACGAGCAGTACTTC. The chain is built from TRBV7-2 and TRBJ2-7, with TRBD1 matching over 9 bases. Losses at the gene ends were 5 bases for V and 3 bases for J; bases not matched to a gene: 5. This CDR3 comprises 14 residues. Germline CDR1 reads SGHTA; CDR2 reads FQGNSA.

The CDR3 is CASSFSGVNSPLHF. The DNA for the CDR3 is TGTGCCAGCAGCTTTTCAGGGGTAAATTCACCCCTCCACTTT. The chain couples TRBV7-6 to TRBJ1-6, with D perhaps TRBD1 (6 bases). The CDR3 runs 14 residues. Trimming stripped 3 bases from V and 7 bases from J, with 10 bases between. Germline values: CDR1 SGHVS, CDR2 FNYEAQ.

This clonotype has only one observation. The V gene is TRBV25-1, the J gene TRBJ1-1; 9 nucleotides agree with TRBD1. Per the germline V gene, CDR1 is MGHDK and CDR2 is SYGVNS. Trimming took 6 bases from V and 9 from J; bases not matched to a gene: 5. This CDR3 has 12 residues. The DNA of the CDR3 is TGTGCCAGCAGGGAGGGACAGGGAAAAGCTTTCTTT. Translating it yields CASREGQGKAFF.

This chain uses TRBV7-9 with TRBJ2-7; D might be TRBD2 (5 bases). Trimming stripped 7 bases from V and 6 bases from J, with 10 bases between. The CDR3 length is 11 residues. Germline V gene lookup returns CDR1 SEHNR and CDR2 FQNEAQ (reference sequence). CDR3 sequence reads: CASTTRGEQYF. As DNA, the CDR3 is TGTGCCAGCACGACCCGGGGCGAGCAGTACTTC.

The V gene is TRBV6-1, the J gene TRBJ2-3; the D gene is possibly TRBD2 (6 bases). Germline assignment: CDR1 MNHNS and CDR2 SASEGT. V lost 1 base to trimming and J lost 4 bases, with 9 bases between them. There are 14 residues in the CDR3. CDR3 amino acids: CASSEGTIADTQYF. The DNA for the CDR3 is TGTGCCAGCAGTGAAGGGACTATCGCAGATACGCAGTATTTT.

This clonotype came up a few times. The CDR3 sequence: CASSFKSGTEAFF. The DNA for the CDR3 is TGTGCCAGCAGTTTTAAGAGCGGCACTGAAGCTTTCTTT. The chain employs TRBV12-3 or TRBV12-4 and TRBJ1-1; D is uncertain. The CDR3 loop spans 13 amino acids. The V gene lost 3 bases and the J gene lost 4 bases, with 9 bases spanning the gap.

This clonotype has more than one count but fewer than ten. This chain joins TRBV14 and TRBJ1-2; 9 bases are a match to TRBD1. Unmatched junction bases numbered 13, after V lost 0 bases and J lost 8 bases. The CDR3 is 17 amino acids. CDR1 and CDR2 (germline): SGHDN, FVKESK. The CDR3 DNA follows: TGTGCCAGCAGCCAAGATCGCGGGACAGGGTCGGTGCGCGGCTACACCTTC. It specifies CASSQDRGTGSVRGYTF.